This TCR beta chain was obtained from a study of blood T cell repertoires in COVID-19. About the study: T cells, B-cell-depleted T cells, or PBMCs supplied cDNA or gDNA.

V was trimmed by 1 base and J by 1 base, leaving 11 bases between them. Germline values: CDR1 GTSNPN, CDR2 SVGIG (reference sequence). The CDR3 sequence is 15 residues long. TCRdb keeps only in-frame clones here, not all; method: immunoSEQ multiplex PCR. This sample yields 540,000 or so clones, of which 85% to 90% are seen a single time; roughly 8% belongs to the top ten. The genes are TRBV30 and TRBJ1-3; perhaps TRBD1 as D (5 bases). This TCR came from a woman aged 50 to 60 with COVID-19, enrolled during active disease. The source material was peripheral blood. The CDR3 is CAWSGLYRSGNTIYF. The CDR3 DNA reads TGTGCCTGGAGTGGATTGTACAGGTCTGGAAACACCATATATTTT.